This is a list of T cell receptor beta chains from one sample in a study of human T cells and chemical hapten exposure. TCRdb itself ran the RACE reads through MiXCR, one entry per CDR3 protein. Among 100,000 or so distinct CDR3 sequences listed, over 7.5% were seen once. The material was whole blood, obtained in connection with sensitization to the hapten diphenylcyclopropenone (DPC). The receptors shown here come from a middle-aged woman with alopecia areata. Some clones in this sample may be carry-over from other donors' samples. The CDR3 runs from the conserved cysteine through the conserved F or W. Each record gives: V gene, D gene, clone size, J gene, CDR3 DNA, CDR3 protein. A D gene is named only where the DNA matches it firmly. Not every row has a clone size; where given, it reads once, few, many or a size class.

>TRBV6-2/TRBV6-3|-|-|TRBJ1-1
TGTGCCAGCAGCCTCTGGACACTGAACACTGAAGCTTTCTTT
CASSLWTLNTEAFF
>TRBV6-5|-|-|TRBJ1-3
TGTGCCAGCAGTTTGGGACGGAGTTTCTCTGGAAACACCATATATTTT
CASSLGRSFSGNTIYF
>TRBV20-1|-|many|TRBJ1-2
TGCAGTGCTATAGGGGGGCGGTATGGCTACACCTTC
CSAIGGRYGYTF
>TRBV12-3/TRBV12-4|TRBD2|-|TRBJ2-7
TGTGCCAGCAGTCGGACTAGCGGGAGCGTCTACGAGCAGTACTTC
CASSRTSGSVYEQYF
>TRBV7-6|TRBD1|many|TRBJ2-3
TGTGCCAGCAGCTCCGGGACAGGGATCACAGATACGCAGTATTTT
CASSSGTGITDTQYF
>TRBV6-2/TRBV6-3|-|many|TRBJ2-6
TGTGCCAGCAGTCTCACGGGGGCCGGGGCCAACGTCCTGACTTTC
CASSLTGAGANVLTF
>TRBV19|TRBD1|-|TRBJ2-1
TGTGCCAGTAGTACCCACCCTCCGGGACAGGACAATGAGCAGTTCTTC
CASSTHPPGQDNEQFF
>TRBV29-1|-|many|TRBJ1-4
TGCAGCGGAAAGGGGCTAAATGAAAAACTGTTTTTT
CSGKGLNEKLFF
>TRBV18|TRBD1|many|TRBJ1-1
TGTGCCAGCTCACCGGGACAGGATGAGTCAGCTTTCTTT
CASSPGQDESAFF
>TRBV12-3/TRBV12-4|-|-|TRBJ2-7
TGTGCCAGCAGTTTAGGCCCGATGGGATCCTACGGGCAGTACTTC
CASSLGPMGSYGQYF
>TRBV3-1|-|many|TRBJ2-7
TGTGCCAGCAGCCAAGATGGCGGGGCCGGACGGCAGTACTTC
CASSQDGGAGRQYF
>TRBV9|-|-|TRBJ2-7
TGTGCCAGCAGCGTCCCTTTGACTAGTCCCAACTCCTACGAGCAGTACTTC
CASSVPLTSPNSYEQYF
>TRBV18|-|many|TRBJ2-3
TGTGCCAGCTCACAGCTCGTCGGGCTCACAGATACGCAGTATTTT
CASSQLVGLTDTQYF
>TRBV11-3|TRBD2|many|TRBJ2-1
TGTGCCAGCAGCCAAACTAGCGGGAGAGTTAATGAGCAGTTCTTC
CASSQTSGRVNEQFF
>TRBV27|-|-|TRBJ2-7
TGTGCCAGGAGTCAGATAGCCTCCTACGAGCAGTACTTC
CARSQIASYEQYF
>TRBV4-1|-|many|TRBJ2-1
TGCGCCAGCAGCCAAGGCGGAGGGTATGGGGGTGAGCAGTTCTTC
CASSQGGGYGGEQFF
>TRBV14|TRBD2|many|TRBJ2-1
TGTGCCAGCAGCCCACTAGCGGGACTAAATGAGCAGTTCTTC
CASSPLAGLNEQFF
>TRBV7-2|-|many|TRBJ1-1
TGTGCCAGCAGCCAATCTAGGGGGGGTCGGACTGAAGCTTTCTTT
CASSQSRGGRTEAFF
>TRBV20-1|-|-|TRBJ1-2
TGCAGTGCGACTACAGGGATCGGCAGCTATGGCTACACCTTC
CSATTGIGSYGYTF
>TRBV28|-|many|TRBJ2-1
TGTGCCAGCAGTGATACAGGGTTCGCGTACAATGAGCAGTTCTTC
CASSDTGFAYNEQFF
>TRBV6-2/TRBV6-3|-|many|TRBJ1-4
TGTGCCAGCAGCGGACAGCTAAATGAAAAACTGTTTTTT
CASSGQLNEKLFF
>TRBV11-2|-|few|TRBJ2-1
TGTGCCAGCAGCTTAGAGTTTTCGGACTGGCCCTACAATGAGCAGTTCTTC
CASSLEFSDWPYNEQFF
>TRBV30|TRBD1|-|TRBJ1-1
TGTGCCTGGAGGAACCGGACAGGGGGCTACACTGAAGCTCTCTTT
CAWRNRTGGYTEALF
>TRBV11-2|TRBD2|few|TRBJ2-1
TGTGCCAGCAGCTTCACCCGACTAGCGGAAACCGATGAGCAGTTCTTC
CASSFTRLAETDEQFF
>TRBV4-3|TRBD1|many|TRBJ2-1
TGCGCCAGCAGCCAAGATTACGGGACAGGGGGCCTGAATGAGCAGTTCTTC
CASSQDYGTGGLNEQFF
>TRBV18|TRBD2|many|TRBJ2-7
TGTGCCAGCTCCCCACCGGGACTAACCTACGAGCAGTACTTC
CASSPPGLTYEQYF
>TRBV4-1|-|-|TRBJ1-1
TGCGCCAGCAGCCCTCTCCCGTACGGGGACACTGAAGCTTTCTTT
CASSPLPYGDTEAFF
>TRBV20-1|TRBD2|many|TRBJ2-1
TGCAGTGCTAGAGGGGGGACTACGAACAATGAGCAGTTCTTC
CSARGGTTNNEQFF
>TRBV4-1|TRBD1|-|TRBJ1-2
TGCGCCAGCAGCCAAGGCACAGGGGGCGGCTACACCTTC
CASSQGTGGGYTF
>TRBV12-3/TRBV12-4|TRBD1|-|TRBJ2-6
TGTGCCAGCAGAGTCGGGGACAGCTCTGGGGCCAACGTCCTGACTTTC
CASRVGDSSGANVLTF
>TRBV4-2|TRBD2|-|TRBJ2-7
TGTGCCAGCAGCCAAGATAGGAGTGGAAGCCAGACTAGCGGGAGGTTCAGGCTGTACTTC
CASSQDRSGSQTSGRFRLYF
>TRBV5-1|TRBD1|-|TRBJ1-1
TGCGCCAGCAGCCTTTCTACCGGACAGGGGGGCACTGAAGCTTTCTTT
CASSLSTGQGGTEAFF
>TRBV9|-|many|TRBJ2-1
TGTGCCAGCAGCCCACCATACAGTACCAAGACGTACCAATCTTTTGGGCAGTTCTTC
CASSPPYSTKTYQSFGQFF
>TRBV3-1|-|many|TRBJ1-2
TGTGCCAGCAGCCAAGATCGTCACACAAAGGATGGCTACACCTTC
CASSQDRHTKDGYTF
>TRBV7-2|TRBD2|-|TRBJ2-1
TGTGCCAGCAGTACGCATGGACTAGCCATAAGGGAGCAGTTCTTC
CASSTHGLAIREQFF
>TRBV4-2|-|-|TRBJ2-1
TGTGCCAGCAGCCAAGGGACCGACGGAGGTAACAATGAGCAGTTCTTC
CASSQGTDGGNNEQFF
>TRBV28|-|-|TRBJ1-4
TGTGCCAGCAGTTTATTGGGGGGGAAGACAGAAAAACTGTTTTTT
CASSLLGGKTEKLFF
>TRBV6-2/TRBV6-3|-|many|TRBJ2-7
TGTGCCAGCAGCAACGGTGGCCCCTACGAGCAGTACTTC
CASSNGGPYEQYF
>TRBV29-1|-|-|TRBJ1-1
TGCAGCGCGGGAGCGGGCCCCGAAGCTTTCTTT
CSAGAGPEAFF
>TRBV5-1|TRBD1|many|TRBJ1-1
TGCGCCAGCTTGGGACAGGGCCCTGAAGCTTTCTTT
CASLGQGPEAFF
>TRBV5-6|-|many|TRBJ2-2
TGTGCCAGCAGCTTTTACACCGGGGAGCTGTTTTTT
CASSFYTGELFF
>TRBV29-1|-|many|TRBJ2-5
TGCAGCGCTAAAACGTCAGGGGGGGAGACCCAGTACTTC
CSAKTSGGETQYF
>TRBV6-5|-|few|TRBJ1-2
TGTGCCAGCAGTACCGGACAGAGGGCGGGTGGCTACACCTTC
CASSTGQRAGGYTF
>TRBV28|TRBD2|-|TRBJ2-3
TGTGCCAGCAGTTTAACAGGACTAGAGACAGATACGCAGTATTTT
CASSLTGLETDTQYF
>TRBV10-3|-|many|TRBJ2-3
TGTGCCATCTCAATCATTAGCGGCACAGATACGCAGTATTTT
CAISIISGTDTQYF
>TRBV7-9|-|-|TRBJ2-3
TGTGCCAGCAGCTTGGGACACGGAGGGAGGAGGACGACAGATACGCAGTATTTT
CASSLGHGGRRTTDTQYF
>TRBV28|-|-|TRBJ2-2
TGTGCCAGCAGTTTAGTCCAGGGAAGCACCGGGGAGCTGTTTTTT
CASSLVQGSTGELFF
>TRBV7-8|-|few|TRBJ1-1
TGTGCCAGCAGCTTACTAGGGACTGAAGCTTTCTTT
CASSLLGTEAFF
>TRBV6-6|TRBD1|-|TRBJ2-5
TGTGCCAGCAGTTCCGGGACAGGGGTCCAAGAGACCCAGTACTTC
CASSSGTGVQETQYF
>TRBV27|TRBD2|-|TRBJ2-2
TGTGCCAGCAGTCCCGGGACTAGCGGGGTTAGCGGGGAGCTGTTTTTT
CASSPGTSGVSGELFF
>TRBV9|-|-|TRBJ2-3
TGTGCCAGCAGCGTAGAATCCCTACTCGGTACGCAGTATTTT
CASSVESLLGTQYF
>TRBV7-6|TRBD2|few|TRBJ2-2
TGTGCCAGCACAACCCGCCCTCCCGTACTAGCGGGACCCGGGGAGCTGTTTTTT
CASTTRPPVLAGPGELFF
>TRBV12-3/TRBV12-4|TRBD1|many|TRBJ1-4
TGTGCCAGCAGTCCGTTCCGGGACAGGCCTAATGAAAAACTGTTTTTT
CASSPFRDRPNEKLFF
>TRBV12-3/TRBV12-4|TRBD2|many|TRBJ2-1
TGTGCCAGCAGTTTAGGCGGGGGGAGGGCTGAGCAGTTCTTC
CASSLGGGRAEQFF
>TRBV11-2|-|-|TRBJ1-2
TGTGCCAGCAGCTTAAATAAGATTCCCCTGAATGGGGGCTACACCTTC
CASSLNKIPLNGGYTF